Listed here are 23 T cell receptor beta chains from one sample, sequenced in a study. TCRdb re-called the 5' RACE reads with MiXCR, one entry per CDR3 protein. The sample includes around 55,000 distinct CDR3 sequences, roughly 20% of them seen just once. Treg sorting used a CD4+CD25+CD127-/low gate. The sequenced sample was tumor-infiltrating Tregs sorted from the breast tumor. The receptor set was obtained from a female donor with breast cancer.

The genes are TRBV7-2 and TRBJ2-1, with D perhaps TRBD1 or TRBD2 (6 bases each). V lost 1 base, J lost 7 bases, and 14 bases lay in between. The CDR3 covers 15 residues. Germline V gene data show CDR1 as SGHTA and CDR2 as FQGNSA. DNA for the CDR3: TGTGCCAGCAGCTTAGATTGGAGGGGGAGGAATGAGCAGTTCTTC. It translates to CASSLDWRGRNEQFF.

The chain links TRBV15 to TRBJ1-2; 7 nucleotides match TRBD1. Losses at the gene ends were 5 bases for V and 8 bases for J; bases not matched to a gene: 8. The CDR3 is made up of 13 amino acids. Germline CDR1 and CDR2: LNHNV and YYDKDF (reference sequence). The CDR3 sequence: CATSQTGDAGYTF. DNA for the CDR3: TGTGCCACCAGCCAAACAGGGGATGCGGGCTACACCTTC.

This clonotype was seen many times. This chain joins TRBV6-6 and TRBJ1-2; 8 nucleotides agree with TRBD1. The V gene end was trimmed by 6 bases and the J gene end by 5 bases; junction bases not matched to a gene: 5. CDR1 and CDR2 (germline): MNHNY, SVGAGI (reference sequence). The CDR3 extends over 13 amino acids. CDR3: CASRPGQEYGYTF. DNA for the CDR3: TGTGCCAGCAGACCGGGACAGGAGTATGGCTACACCTTC.

The chain is built from TRBV12-3 or TRBV12-4 and TRBJ1-4; 8 bases line up with TRBD1. The CDR3 is 15 residues long. V dropped 6 bases and J dropped 1; count of bases not matched to a gene: 4. This CDR3 is CASSGQGITNEKLFF. The CDR3 DNA is TGTGCCAGCAGCGGACAGGGAATAACTAATGAAAAACTGTTTTTT.

There are many counts of this clonotype. V usage is TRBV7-8 and J usage is TRBJ2-7, with D perhaps matching TRBD1 (5 bases). V shed 3 bases and J shed 1 base, with 7 bases lying between them. Germline CDR1 is SGHVS and CDR2 is FQNEAQ. This CDR3 is built from 13 residues. CDR3 loop: CASSFRVSYEQYF. For the CDR3, the DNA is TGTGCCAGCAGCTTCAGGGTTTCCTACGAGCAGTACTTC.

The genes are TRBV7-9 and TRBJ2-1; D gene ambiguous. This CDR3 is 16 amino acids long. CDR1 is SEHNR, CDR2 FQNEAQ, per germline (reference sequence). Trimming took 5 bases from V and 5 from J, leaving 19 bases between them. The CDR3 DNA follows: TGTGCCAGCAGCCCCCCCCTGAGACTTAGCCACAATGAGCAGTTCTTC. It encodes CASSPPLRLSHNEQFF. Variable domain in full (rest from reference TRBV7-9 and TRBJ2-1): DTGVSQNPRHKITKRGQNVTFRCDPISEHNRLYWYRQTLGQGPEFLTYFQNEAQLEKSRLLSDRFSAERPKGSFSTLEIQRTEQGDSAMYLCASSPPLRLSHNEQFFGPGTRLTVL.

In its sample, this clonotype was seen a few times. V usage is TRBV7-2 and J usage is TRBJ2-7; 7 nucleotides agree with TRBD1. Trimming cost V 5 bases and J 5 bases; bases outside gene matches: 9. This CDR3 contains 14 residues. CDR1 SGHTA and CDR2 FQGNSA come from the germline V gene. The CDR3 is CASSTGQRPNEQYF. DNA for the CDR3: TGTGCCAGCAGCACGGGACAGCGCCCTAACGAGCAGTACTTC.

Note on this clonotype: Since a much larger clone is just one base distant, this may be a read error. This chain joins TRBV29-1 and TRBJ2-1, with 7 nucleotides matching TRBD2. This CDR3 region has 14 residues. The germline V gene encodes CDR1 SQVTM and CDR2 ANQGSEA. CDR3 loop: CSVELAASSNEQFF. The CDR3 DNA reads TGCAGCGTTGAACTAGCGGCCTCCTCCAATGAGCAGTTCTTC.

The V call is TRBV18, the J call TRBJ1-1, with a weak D call TRBD1 (6 bases). V dropped 2 bases and J dropped 1 base, with 11 bases sitting between them. CDR1 is KGHSH and CDR2 is LQKENI in the germline V gene. The CDR3 has 15 residues. The CDR3 DNA sequence: TGTGCCAGCTCACCAGTCAGGGGCGAGAACACTGAAGCTTTCTTT. Protein product: CASSPVRGENTEAFF.

This clonotype was detected ten times or more. J is TRBJ2-1 and V is TRBV20-1, with D hard to call. The germline V gene has CDR1 DFQATT and CDR2 SNEGSKA (reference sequence). The CDR3 is 14 residues long. V lost 5 bases and J 5 bases, leaving 16 bases between the germline ends. CDR3 nucleotide sequence: TGCAGTGCTTTGCTTCCCCGACACGACAATGAGCAGTTCTTC. Its translation is CSALLPRHDNEQFF.

This clonotype appeared many times. This chain links TRBV7-9 with TRBJ2-7; 7 bases match TRBD2. V dropped 5 bases and J dropped 6; count of bases not matched to a gene: 4. CDR1 and CDR2 from the germline V gene are SEHNR and FQNEAQ (reference sequence). The CDR3 is made up of 12 amino acids. CDR3: CASSQGLSEQYF. The CDR3 nucleotides read TGTGCCAGCAGCCAGGGACTATCCGAGCAGTACTTC.

This clonotype was observed many times. The CDR3 loop is CASSLASGAPLEQYF. CDR3 DNA sequence: TGCGCCAGCAGCTTGGCCTCGGGAGCTCCCCTGGAGCAGTACTTC. The chain joins TRBV5-1 to TRBJ2-7; possibly TRBD2 for D (6 bases). V gave up 0 bases and J gave up 7 bases, with 17 bases separating them. This CDR3 is 15 amino acids long. CDR1 is SGHRS and CDR2 is YFSETQ in the germline V gene. The full variable domain, in which reference TRBV5-1 and TRBJ2-7 provide the parts outside the CDR3, is KAGVTQTPRYLIKTRGQQVTLSCSPISGHRSVSWYQQTPGQGLQFLFEYFSETQRNKGNFPGRFSGRQFSNSRSEMNVSTLELGDSALYLCASSLASGAPLEQYFGPGTRLTVT.

The gene calls are TRBV7-9 and TRBJ2-7, with no clear D. V lost 5 bases and J 0 bases, leaving 14 bases between the germline ends. Germline CDR1 SEHNR, CDR2 FQNEAQ (reference sequence). This CDR3 is built from 15 residues. Here the CDR3 DNA reads TGTGCCAGCAGCCATCGGACGGTTAGCTCCTACGAGCAGTACTTC. Its translation is CASSHRTVSSYEQYF.

In its sample, this clonotype was seen many times. CDR3 DNA: TGTGCCAGCAGGACTACAGGGGCCACTGAAGCTTTCTTT. It codes for CASRTTGATEAFF. The V and J genes are TRBV6-5 and TRBJ1-1, with 7 bases lining up with TRBD1. V shed 6 bases and J 4 bases; nucleotides not matched to a gene: 5. Germline CDR1 reads MNHEY; CDR2 reads SVGAGI. The CDR3 has 13 amino acids.

This clonotype was seen at least ten times. The chain recombines TRBV20-1 with TRBJ2-1, with no clear D. Germline-derived CDR1 and CDR2 are DFQATT and SNEGSKA (reference sequence). The CDR3 is 14 amino acids. Trimming cost V 1 base and J 4 bases, with 11 bases left between them. CDR3 nucleotide sequence: TGCAGTGCTAGAGGACGCCTTGGGTACAATGAGCAGTTCTTC. It codes for CSARGRLGYNEQFF.

This clonotype was detected only once. A single base separates this from a much larger clone, so it may be a read error. This sequence joins TRBV6-5 and TRBJ1-5; D might be TRBD1 (5 bases). CDR1 and CDR2 from the germline V gene are MNHEY and SVGAGI. The CDR3 is made up of 14 amino acids. CDR3 loop: CTSSRRDQDQPQHF. As DNA, the CDR3 is TGTACCAGCAGTCGCCGGGACCAGGATCAGCCCCAGCATTTT.

At least ten counts were recorded for this clonotype. The chain is built from TRBV5-1 and TRBJ2-3; D is unresolved. CDR1 is SGHRS and CDR2 is YFSETQ in the germline V gene. This CDR3 is 15 amino acids long. Trimming shortened V by 4 bases and J by 2 bases, and 14 bases separated the two germline ends. The CDR3 region has the DNA TGCGCCAGCAGCACGGACGGCCGCTCCACAGATACGCAGTATTTT. Translated, it gives CASSTDGRSTDTQYF.

A word on this clonotype: Possible read error: a much larger clone is one base away. V gene TRBV20-1 combines with J gene TRBJ1-5, with D maybe TRBD1 (5 bases). CDR1 DFQATT and CDR2 SNEGSKA come from the germline V gene (reference sequence). The CDR3 sequence is 18 residues long. V lost 6 bases and J lost 4, with 28 bases in between. CDR3 residues: CSASKLTRRGRRNQPQHF. The CDR3 bases are TGCAGTGCCAGCAAACTAACACGACGGGGGAGGAGGAATCAGCCCCAGCATTTT.

This clonotype occurred many times. The CDR3 nucleotides read TGTGCCAGCAGCCCCGGGGGTGGAAACTCCTACAATGAGCAGTTCTTC. Translated, it gives CASSPGGGNSYNEQFF. The genes are TRBV5-4 and TRBJ2-1; weak D call: TRBD2 (6 bases). The CDR3 consists of 16 residues. CDR1 and CDR2 from the germline V gene are SGHNT and YYREEE (reference sequence). Trimming took off 4 bases at V and 0 bases at J, with 14 bases between the two ends. The variable domain in full, with the rest retrieved from reference TRBV5-4 and TRBJ2-1, is ETGVTQSPTHLIKTRGQQVTLRCSSQSGHNTVSWYQQALGQGPQFIFQYYREEENGRGNFPPRFSGLQFPNYSSELNVNALELDDSALYLCASSPGGGNSYNEQFFGPGTRLTVL.

Only a few counts were recorded for this clonotype. The CDR3 is CASSPRGSVMEAFF. CDR3 DNA: TGTGCCAGCAGTCCGAGGGGTTCCGTCATGGAAGCTTTCTTT. The V gene is TRBV12-3 or TRBV12-4, the J gene TRBJ1-1, with D perhaps matching TRBD1 (5 bases). The CDR3 consists of 14 residues. Trimming shortened V by 5 bases and J by 8 bases, and 18 bases separated the two germline ends.

The gene calls are TRBV19 and TRBJ2-2, with 7 bases fitting TRBD1. CDR1 is LNHDA and CDR2 is SQIVND in the germline V gene (reference sequence). V shed 6 bases and J 0 bases; nucleotides not matched to a gene: 4. The CDR3 loop spans 15 amino acids. CDR3 bases: TGTGCCAGTAGATCCGGACAGGCGAACACCGGGGAGCTGTTTTTT. Amino acids: CASRSGQANTGELFF.

This clonotype was detected many times. The rearrangement links TRBV5-1 to TRBJ1-1; D not resolved. This CDR3 is 13 amino acids long. Germline CDR1 is SGHRS and CDR2 is YFSETQ. The ends were cut back, 0 bases at V and 3 bases at J, with 6 bases in the middle. CDR3 protein: CASSLGTDTEAFF. Written as DNA, the CDR3 is TGCGCCAGCAGCTTGGGGACGGACACTGAAGCTTTCTTT.

This clonotype was observed a handful of times. This chain's CDR3 is CAISFGSGRATDTQYF. DNA for the CDR3: TGTGCCATCAGTTTCGGGAGCGGGAGGGCCACAGATACGCAGTATTTT. The chain is built from TRBV10-3 and TRBJ2-3, with 10 bases fitting TRBD2. The germline V gene has CDR1 ENHRY and CDR2 SYGVKD. The CDR3 has 16 residues. V trimming: 5 bases; J trimming: 2 bases; junction bases outside the gene matches: 7.